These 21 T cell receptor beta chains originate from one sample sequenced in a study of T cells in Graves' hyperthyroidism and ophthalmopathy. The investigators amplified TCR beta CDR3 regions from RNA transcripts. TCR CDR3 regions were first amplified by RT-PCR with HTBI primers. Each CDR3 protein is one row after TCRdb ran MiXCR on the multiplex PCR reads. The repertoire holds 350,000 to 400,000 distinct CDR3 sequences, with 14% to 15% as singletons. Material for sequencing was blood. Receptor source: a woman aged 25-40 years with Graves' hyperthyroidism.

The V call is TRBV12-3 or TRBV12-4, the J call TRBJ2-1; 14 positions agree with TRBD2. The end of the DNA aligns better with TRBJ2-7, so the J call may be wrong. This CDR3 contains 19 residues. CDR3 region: CASSPPGLAGVGAYNEQYF. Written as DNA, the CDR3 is TGTGCCAGCAGTCCCCCGGGACTAGCGGGAGTGGGGGCCTACAATGAGCAGTACTTC.

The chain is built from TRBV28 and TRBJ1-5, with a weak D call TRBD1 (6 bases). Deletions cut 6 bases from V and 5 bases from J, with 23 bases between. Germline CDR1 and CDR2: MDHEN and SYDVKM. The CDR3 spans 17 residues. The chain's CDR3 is CASRSKQGPKQDQPQHF. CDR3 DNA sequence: TGTGCCAGCAGATCAAAACAGGGTCCAAAACAAGATCAGCCCCAGCATTTT. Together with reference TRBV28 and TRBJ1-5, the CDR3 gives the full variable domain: DVKVTQSSRYLVKRTGEKVFLECVQDMDHENMFWYRQDPGLGLRLIYFSYDVKMKEKGDIPEGYSVSREKKERFSLILESASTNQTSMYLCASRSKQGPKQDQPQHFGDGTRLSIL.

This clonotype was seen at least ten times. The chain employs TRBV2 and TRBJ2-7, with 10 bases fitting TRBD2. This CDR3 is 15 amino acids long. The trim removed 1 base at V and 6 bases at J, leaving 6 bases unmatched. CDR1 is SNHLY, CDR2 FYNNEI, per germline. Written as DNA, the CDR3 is TGTGCCAGCAGTGAAGAAGTGGTAGCGGGAGGCGAGCAGTACTTC. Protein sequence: CASSEEVVAGGEQYF.

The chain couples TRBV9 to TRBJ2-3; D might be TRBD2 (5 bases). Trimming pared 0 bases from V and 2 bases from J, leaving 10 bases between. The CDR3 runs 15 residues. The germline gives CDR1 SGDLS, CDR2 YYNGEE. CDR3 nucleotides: TGTGCCAGCAGCGTAGCGAGCGGCCCCACAGATACGCAGTATTTT. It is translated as CASSVASGPTDTQYF.

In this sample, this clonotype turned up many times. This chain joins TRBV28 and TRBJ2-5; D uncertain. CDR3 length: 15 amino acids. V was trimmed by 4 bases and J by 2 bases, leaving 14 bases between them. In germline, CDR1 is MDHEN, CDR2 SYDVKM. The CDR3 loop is CASSSEATGQETQYF. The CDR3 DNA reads TGTGCCAGCAGTTCCGAAGCGACCGGACAAGAGACCCAGTACTTC.

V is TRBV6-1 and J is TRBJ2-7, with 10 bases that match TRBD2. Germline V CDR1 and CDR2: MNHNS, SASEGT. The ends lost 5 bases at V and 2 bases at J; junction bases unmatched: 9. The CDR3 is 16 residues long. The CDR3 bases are TGTGCCAGCAGTCCCCTCGCTAGCGGGAGCCCCTACGAGCAGTACTTC. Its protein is CASSPLASGSPYEQYF.

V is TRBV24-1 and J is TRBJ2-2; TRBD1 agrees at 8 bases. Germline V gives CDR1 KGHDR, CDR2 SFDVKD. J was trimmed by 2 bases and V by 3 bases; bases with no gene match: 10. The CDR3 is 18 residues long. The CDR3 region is CATSDLIPGTGNTGELFF. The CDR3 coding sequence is TGTGCCACCAGTGATCTTATCCCCGGGACAGGAAACACCGGGGAGCTGTTTTTT.

CDR3 amino acids: CASRHDLGTSTDTQYF. CDR3 coding DNA: TGTGCCAGCAGACACGATCTAGGGACCAGCACAGATACGCAGTATTTT. The chain employs TRBV6-5 and TRBJ2-3; either TRBD1 or TRBD2 may fit D (5 bases each). The CDR3 runs 16 residues. Germline lookup yields CDR1 MNHEY and CDR2 SVGAGI. Trimming pared 6 bases from V and 0 bases from J, leaving 16 bases between.

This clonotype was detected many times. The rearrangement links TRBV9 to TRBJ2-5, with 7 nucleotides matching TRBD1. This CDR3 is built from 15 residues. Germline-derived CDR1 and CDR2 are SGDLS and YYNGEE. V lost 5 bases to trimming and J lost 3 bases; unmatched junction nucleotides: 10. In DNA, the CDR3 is TGTGCCAGCAGTCGAACAGGGGTTTTAAAAGAGACCCAGTACTTC. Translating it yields CASSRTGVLKETQYF.

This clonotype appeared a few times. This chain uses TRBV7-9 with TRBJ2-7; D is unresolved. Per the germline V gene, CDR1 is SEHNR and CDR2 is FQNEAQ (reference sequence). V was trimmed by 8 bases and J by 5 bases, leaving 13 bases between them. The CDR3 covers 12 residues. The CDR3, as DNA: TGTGCCAGCGGGCGGTTCTTGAACGAGCAGTACTTC. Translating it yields CASGRFLNEQYF.

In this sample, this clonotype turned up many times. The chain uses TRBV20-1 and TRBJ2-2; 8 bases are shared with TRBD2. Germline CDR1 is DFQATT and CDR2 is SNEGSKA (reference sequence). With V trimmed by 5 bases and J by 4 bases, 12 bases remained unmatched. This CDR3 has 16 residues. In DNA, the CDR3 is TGCAGTGCTCCCGAGTCTCTGGCGGGAGGCACCGGGGAGCTGTTTTTT. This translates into CSAPESLAGGTGELFF.

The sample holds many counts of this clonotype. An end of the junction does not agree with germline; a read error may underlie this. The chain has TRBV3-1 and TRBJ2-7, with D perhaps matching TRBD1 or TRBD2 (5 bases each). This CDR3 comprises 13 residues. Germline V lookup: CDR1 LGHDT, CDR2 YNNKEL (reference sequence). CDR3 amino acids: CASSQDDGADRDF. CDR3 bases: TGTGCCAGCAGCCAAGATGACGGGGCAGATAGGGACTTC.

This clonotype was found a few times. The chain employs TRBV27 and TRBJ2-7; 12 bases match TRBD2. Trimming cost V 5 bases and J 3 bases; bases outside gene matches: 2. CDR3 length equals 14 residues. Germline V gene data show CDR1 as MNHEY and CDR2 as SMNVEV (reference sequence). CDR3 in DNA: TGTGCCAGCAGTACTAGCGGGAGGTACTACGAGCAGTACTTC. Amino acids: CASSTSGRYYEQYF.

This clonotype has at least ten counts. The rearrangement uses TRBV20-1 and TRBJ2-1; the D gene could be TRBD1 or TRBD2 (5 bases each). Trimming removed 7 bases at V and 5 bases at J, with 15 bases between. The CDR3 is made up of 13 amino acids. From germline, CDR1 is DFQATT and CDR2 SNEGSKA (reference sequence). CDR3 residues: CSVMGESNNEQFF. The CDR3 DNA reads TGCAGTGTAATGGGGGAATCAAACAATGAGCAGTTCTTC.

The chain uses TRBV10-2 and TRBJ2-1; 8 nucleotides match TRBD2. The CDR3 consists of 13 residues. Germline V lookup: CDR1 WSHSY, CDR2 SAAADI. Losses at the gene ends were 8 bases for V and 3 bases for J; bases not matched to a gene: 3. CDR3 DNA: TGCGCCAGCGGACTAGCTTTCTACAATGAGCAGTTCTTC. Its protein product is CASGLAFYNEQFF.

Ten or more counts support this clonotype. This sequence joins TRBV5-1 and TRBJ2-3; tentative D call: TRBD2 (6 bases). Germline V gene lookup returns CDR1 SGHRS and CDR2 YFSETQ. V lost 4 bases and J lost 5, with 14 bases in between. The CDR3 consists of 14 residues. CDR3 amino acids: CASSPGHGGDTQYF. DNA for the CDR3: TGCGCCAGCAGCCCCGGACACGGGGGAGATACGCAGTATTTT.

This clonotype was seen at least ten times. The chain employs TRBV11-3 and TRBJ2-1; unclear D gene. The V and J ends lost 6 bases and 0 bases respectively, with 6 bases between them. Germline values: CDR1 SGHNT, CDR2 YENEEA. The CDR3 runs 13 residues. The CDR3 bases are TGTGCCAGCAGTGGAAGCTCCTACAATGAGCAGTTCTTC. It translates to CASSGSSYNEQFF.

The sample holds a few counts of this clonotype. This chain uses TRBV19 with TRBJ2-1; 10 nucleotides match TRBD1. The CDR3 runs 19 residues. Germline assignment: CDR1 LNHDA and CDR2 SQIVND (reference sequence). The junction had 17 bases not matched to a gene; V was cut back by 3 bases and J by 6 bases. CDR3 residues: CASSIPKNTGTGVVNEQFF. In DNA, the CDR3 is TGTGCCAGTAGTATCCCCAAAAATACCGGGACAGGGGTGGTCAATGAGCAGTTCTTC.

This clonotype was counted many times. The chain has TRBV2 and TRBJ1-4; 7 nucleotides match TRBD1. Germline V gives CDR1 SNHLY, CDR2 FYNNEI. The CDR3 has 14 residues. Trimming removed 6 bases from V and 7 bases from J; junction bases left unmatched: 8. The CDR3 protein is CASSDDRVGEKLFF. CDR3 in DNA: TGTGCCAGCAGCGATGACAGGGTCGGTGAAAAACTGTTTTTT. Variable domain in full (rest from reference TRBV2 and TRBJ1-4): EPEVTQTPSHQVTQMGQEVILRCVPISNHLYFYWYRQILGQKVEFLVSFYNNEISEKSEIFDDQFSVERPDGSNFTLKIRSTKLEDSAMYFCASSDDRVGEKLFFGSGTQLSVL.

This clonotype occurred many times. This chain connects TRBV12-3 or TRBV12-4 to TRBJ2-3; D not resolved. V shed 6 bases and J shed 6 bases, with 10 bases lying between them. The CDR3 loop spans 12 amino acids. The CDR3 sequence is CASRLEEDTQYF. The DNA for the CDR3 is TGTGCCAGCAGGCTAGAGGAGGATACGCAGTATTTT.

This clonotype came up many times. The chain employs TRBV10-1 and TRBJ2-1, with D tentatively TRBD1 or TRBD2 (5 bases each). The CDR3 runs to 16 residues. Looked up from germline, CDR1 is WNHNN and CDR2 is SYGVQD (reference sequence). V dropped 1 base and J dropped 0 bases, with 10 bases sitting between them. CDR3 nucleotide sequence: TGCGCCAGCAGTGAGTTGCGTGGGACCTCCTACAATGAGCAGTTCTTC. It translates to CASSELRGTSYNEQFF.